The rows below give T cell receptor beta chains drawn from one sample of a study of response to subunit inactivated influenza vaccine. TCRdb passed the RT-PCR reads through MiXCR, listing each CDR3 protein once. The table has 650,000 to 800,000 distinct CDR3 sequences, about 15% seen once; the top ten hold around 6.5%. The sample here was PBMCs from blood, taken roughly 15 days before vaccination. The origin of the receptors is a man between 50 and 59 years old who received an inactivated influenza vaccine. CDR3s include the opening cysteine and the closing phenylalanine or tryptophan. The D gene is left open where the match is weak. A row's size may be missing; if present it is once, few, many or a size class.

V	D	J	size	DNA	CDR3
TRBV5-8	NA	TRBJ2-3	few	TGTGCCAGCAGCTTGGCCGCTCTAGGTGGGGGAGATACGCAGTATTTT	CASSLAALGGGDTQYF
TRBV6-1	NA	TRBJ1-1	few	TGTGCCAGCAGTGAGGACAGATTTAACACTGAAGCTTTCTTT	CASSEDRFNTEAFF
TRBV7-9	TRBD1	TRBJ2-5	NA	TGTGCCAGCAGCTTAAGGATCGGGACAGGGCAAGAGACCCAGTACTTC	CASSLRIGTGQETQYF
TRBV9	NA	TRBJ2-3	once	TGTGCCAGCAGCCCAGAGTCAGGGGTCCCCACAGATACGCAGTATTTT	CASSPESGVPTDTQYF
TRBV6-2/TRBV6-3	TRBD2	TRBJ2-5	NA	TGTGCCAGCAGTTACTTCCCGGGACTAGCGGGGGAGACCCAGTACTTC	CASSYFPGLAGETQYF
TRBV27	TRBD1	TRBJ2-7	NA	TGTGCCAGCAGTAAGGGACAGGGGGTCTCCTACGAGCAGTACTTC	CASSKGQGVSYEQYF
TRBV27	TRBD1	TRBJ1-2	many	TGTGCCAGCAGTTTATTGGTAGGACAGGGGGCCTCCTATGGCTACACCTTC	CASSLLVGQGASYGYTF
TRBV5-1	TRBD1	TRBJ1-5	few	TGCGCCAGCAGCTTGACCTATCCGTGGACAGGGCGCGATAGCTCCAATCAGCCCCAGCATTTT	CASSLTYPWTGRDSSNQPQHF
TRBV24-1	NA	TRBJ2-2	NA	TGTGCCACCAACGACTCCGGGGAGCTGTTTTTT	CATNDSGELFF
TRBV29-1	NA	TRBJ2-1	many	TGCAGCGTTGTCAGGTTGAGGAATGAGCAGTTCTTC	CSVVRLRNEQFF